This T cell receptor (beta chain) originates from a study of blood T cell repertoires in COVID-19. The overall study: COVID-19 samples collected from the United States, Italy and Spain covered acute and convalescent phases. T cells, B-cell-depleted T cells, or PBMCs supplied cDNA or gDNA.

Clones were read by immunoSEQ multiplex PCR, and TCRdb kept only the in-frame ones, dropping some. Altogether roughly 300,000 clones are present, more than 70% being singletons, with the ten largest covering approximately 8.1%. The V gene end was trimmed by 0 bases and the J gene end by 9 bases; junction bases not matched to a gene: 4. Looked up from germline, CDR1 is MGHRA and CDR2 is YSYEKL. The CDR3 consists of 15 residues. The chain combines TRBV4-1 with TRBJ1-6, with TRBD1 matching over 8 bases. The sample taken for sequencing was peripheral blood. The source of this sequence is a woman in her fifties or sixties who had recovered from COVID-19. In nucleotides, the CDR3 is TGCGCCAGCAGCCAAGAGACAGGGGAGAGTTCACCCCTCCACTTT. Translation: CASSQETGESSPLHF.